A selection of T cell receptor beta chains follows, all from one sample in a study of T cell responses to AZD1222 COVID-19 vaccine. TCRdb's copy holds only in-frame clones and misses some; the assay was immunoSEQ multiplex PCR. The table has 95,000 or so clones, approximately 90% seen once; the top ten hold about 8.3%. The input for sequencing was peripheral blood, taken 28 days after the second AZD1222 dose. The receptors here all came from an adult who received the AZD1222 COVID-19 vaccine. Both conserved end residues are trimmed from each CDR3.

V,CDR3
TRBV4-2,ASSPQGPSGRGETQY
TRBV19,ASSIGGANEKLF
TRBV7-9,ASSLRGTSIDTQY
TRBV7-2,ASSPTSGQETQY
TRBV19,ASSTSPYNEQF
TRBV3-1/TRBV3-2,ASSPLVEGPTEAF
TRBV3-1/TRBV3-2,ASSRASGKYEQY
TRBV28,ASSLGLAPGTEQF
TRBV24-1,ATAGRFTGELF
TRBV2,ASSELGEKLF
TRBV7-8,ASSPIQGMGELF
TRBV7-6,ASSPRRTSPYEQY
TRBV6-5,ASSQGQGNEQY
TRBV9,ASSVGAALAKNIQY
TRBV29-1,SVHRDGQETQY
TRBV5-1,ASSLLERIHTEAF
TRBV3-1/TRBV3-2,ASSQDAVGRAEETQY
TRBV30,ASTGVARLEQF
TRBV2,ASRRESSYNEQF
TRBV19,ASSIDPGAKETQY
TRBV9,ASSVASGGAQETQY
TRBV6-5,ASSYGQETYEQY
TRBV19,ASSPRQGKSQPQH
TRBV5-1,ASSLVLAGGPGYNEQF
TRBV7-8,ASSLRGGNQPQH
TRBV14,ASSQYTGMNSPLH